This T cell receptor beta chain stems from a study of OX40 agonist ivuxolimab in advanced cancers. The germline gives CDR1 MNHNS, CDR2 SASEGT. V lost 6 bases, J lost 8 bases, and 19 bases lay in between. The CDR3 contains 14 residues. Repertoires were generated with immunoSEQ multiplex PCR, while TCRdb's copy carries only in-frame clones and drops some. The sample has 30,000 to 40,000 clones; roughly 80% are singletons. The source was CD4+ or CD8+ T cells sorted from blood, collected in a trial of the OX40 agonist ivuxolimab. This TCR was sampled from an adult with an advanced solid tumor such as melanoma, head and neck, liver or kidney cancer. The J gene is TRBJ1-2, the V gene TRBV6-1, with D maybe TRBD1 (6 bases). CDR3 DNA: TGTGCCAGCAGGCTGGGGGGCGAGGGGAAAGGCTACACCTTC. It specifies CASRLGGEGKGYTF.